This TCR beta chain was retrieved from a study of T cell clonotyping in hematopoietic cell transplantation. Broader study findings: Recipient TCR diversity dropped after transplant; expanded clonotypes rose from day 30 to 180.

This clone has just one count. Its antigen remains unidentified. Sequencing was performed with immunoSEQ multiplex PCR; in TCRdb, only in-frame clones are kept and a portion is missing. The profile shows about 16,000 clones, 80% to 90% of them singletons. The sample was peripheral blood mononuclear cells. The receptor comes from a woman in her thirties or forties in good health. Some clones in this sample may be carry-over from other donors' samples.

The CDR3 sequence: CASSPSGAKADEQFF. In nucleotides, the CDR3 is TGTGCCAGCAGTCCCTCCGGGGCGAAAGCCGATGAGCAGTTCTTC. The chain joins TRBV2 to TRBJ2-1, with D perhaps given as TRBD1 or TRBD2 (5 bases each). The CDR3 loop spans 15 amino acids. CDR1 is SNHLY and CDR2 is FYNNEI in the germline V gene. Trimming removed 5 bases at V and 8 bases at J, with 19 bases between.